These 2 T cell receptor beta chains share one sample of origin, sequenced in a study of blood T cell repertoires in COVID-19. Using immunoSEQ multiplex PCR, the repertoire was profiled, and TCRdb retains in-frame clones only, with some absent. Of over 95,000 clones in the sample, 85% were seen once. The sample comprised peripheral blood. These receptors were taken from a woman aged 60-75 years with COVID-19, enrolled during active disease.

The chain links TRBV18 to TRBJ1-1; no clear D. CDR1 is KGHSH and CDR2 is LQKENI in the germline V gene. The CDR3 consists of 16 residues. V was shortened by 1 base and J by 1 base, with 13 bases between the two germline ends. Written as DNA, the CDR3 is TGTGCCAGCTCACCACAAGCCTTGAGACAGAACACTGAAGCTTTCTTT. Translating it yields CASSPQALRQNTEAFF.

The rearrangement joins TRBV19 to TRBJ1-5; TRBD1 agrees at 8 bases. The V gene's germline CDR1 is LNHDA and CDR2 SQIVND (reference sequence). The V gene end was trimmed by 3 bases and the J gene end by 4 bases; junction bases not matched to a gene: 11. CDR3 length equals 17 residues. This CDR3 is CASSITVAGGRNQPQHF. DNA of the CDR3: TGTGCCAGTAGTATTACGGTGGCAGGGGGCCGGAATCAGCCCCAGCATTTT.